The sample holds a few counts of the clone carrying this T cell receptor (beta chain). These data are taken from a study of blood T cell repertoires in COVID-19. Study background: Acute and convalescent COVID-19 specimens originated in the United States, Italy and Spain. T cells, B-cell-depleted T cells, or PBMCs provided the cDNA or gDNA that served as material.

In the study's own analysis: Reference gene primer amplification gave estimated nucleated cell counts. The repertoire was sequenced with immunoSEQ multiplex PCR; TCRdb's copy has only in-frame clones and lacks some. The V and J calls and clone size were taken over from that table, and D and trimming were inferred from the DNA. The sample includes roughly 88,000 clones, roughly 70% seen only once; the top ten take 20% to 25%. Trimming at V came to 1 base and at J to 1 base, leaving 10 bases not matched to a gene. From germline, CDR1 is LGHNA and CDR2 YSLEER. The length of the CDR3 is 18 residues. The chain recombines TRBV4-3 with TRBJ2-7; 10 bases agree with TRBD2. The material sequenced was peripheral blood. The sequence was collected from a woman aged 55 to 70 in a cohort sampled during active or convalescent COVID-19. The CDR3 bases are TGCGCCAGCAGCCAAGGTCTGTCAACTAGCGGGATATCCTACGAGCAGTACTTC. It is translated as CASSQGLSTSGISYEQYF.